What follows are 30 T cell receptor beta chains derived from one specimen sequenced in a study of Tregs in tolerant kidney transplant recipients. These receptors have no identified antigens. The table came from immunoSEQ multiplex PCR; TCRdb's copy has only in-frame clones and leaves some out. The sample has tens of thousands of clones, about 95% seen once. Sequenced sample: Tregs from blood cultured with allogeneic cells. The source of these receptors is a human donor in good health.

This chain links TRBV11-2 with TRBJ2-5; 13 positions agree with TRBD2. V lost 5 bases, J lost 7 bases, and 10 bases stayed unmatched. This CDR3 is built from 16 residues. From germline, CDR1 is SGHAT and CDR2 FQNNGV. The CDR3 spells CASSLSLAGGPWTQYF. The CDR3 DNA reads as TGTGCCAGCAGCCTTTCACTAGCGGGGGGGCCCTGGACCCAGTACTTC. Full variable domain (rest looked up from reference TRBV11-2 and TRBJ2-5): EAGVAQSPRYKIIEKRQSVAFWCNPISGHATLYWYQQILGQGPKLLIQFQNNGVVDDSQLPKDRFSAERLKGVDSTLKIQPAKLEDSAVYLCASSLSLAGGPWTQYFGPGTRLLVL.

The chain recombines TRBV7-8 with TRBJ1-1, with D perhaps matching TRBD1 (6 bases). CDR1 SGHVS and CDR2 FQNEAQ come from the germline V gene. Trimming took 5 bases from V and 2 from J, leaving 12 bases between them. The CDR3 contains 14 residues. CDR3 bases: TGTGCCAGCAGCCGACGGACAGTAAACACTGAAGCTTTCTTT. The encoded protein is CASSRRTVNTEAFF.

The V gene is TRBV19, the J gene TRBJ2-6; 14 nucleotides agree with TRBD2. Trimming at V came to 3 bases and at J to 6 bases, leaving 7 bases not matched to a gene. CDR3 length: 18 amino acids. Germline V CDR1 and CDR2: LNHDA, SQIVND (reference sequence). In nucleotides, the CDR3 is TGTGCCAGTAGTATCCGACTAGCGGGAGGGCTTTTGGCCAACGTCCTGACTTTC. This encodes CASSIRLAGGLLANVLTF.

The chain carries TRBV5-1 and TRBJ2-2; D may be TRBD2 (5 bases). Trimming removed 6 bases from V and 8 bases from J, with 14 bases in between. The CDR3 is made up of 13 amino acids. Germline CDR1 reads SGHRS; CDR2 reads YFSETQ. CDR3 bases: TGCGCCAGCAAAGCAGCGGCGCGAGGGGAGCTGTTTTTT. Protein sequence: CASKAAARGELFF.

The chain couples TRBV4-2 to TRBJ1-1, with 7 bases lining up with TRBD1. The J segment lost 0 bases and the V segment lost 5 bases, leaving 6 bases of the junction unmatched. The V gene's germline CDR1 is LGHNA and CDR2 YNFKEQ. There are 15 residues in the CDR3. CDR3: CASSLTGLLNTEAFF. Here the CDR3 DNA reads TGTGCCAGCAGCTTGACAGGGTTATTGAACACTGAAGCTTTCTTT.

This clone was recorded once. V and J are TRBV5-4 and TRBJ2-7; TRBD1 matches at 8 bases. The CDR3 consists of 14 residues. J gave up 4 bases and V 0 bases, and 3 bases lay outside the gene matches. CDR1 is SGHNT and CDR2 is YYREEE in the germline V gene (reference sequence). The CDR3 sequence is CASSLGHRGYEQYF. CDR3 bases: TGTGCCAGCAGCTTGGGCCACAGGGGGTACGAGCAGTACTTC.

This clone was observed once. This chain joins TRBV28 and TRBJ2-2; possible D gene TRBD2, 6 bases. The germline gives CDR1 MDHEN, CDR2 SYDVKM. V lost 2 bases and J lost 6, with 16 bases in between. This CDR3 has 16 amino acids. The CDR3 DNA is TGTGCCAGCAGTTTACCGTTCGGGGGTTCGCCCGGGGAGCTGTTTTTT. Its translation: CASSLPFGGSPGELFF.

The chain carries TRBV15 and TRBJ2-1, with 7 positions matching TRBD2. The CDR3 runs to 15 residues. Germline V gene data show CDR1 as LNHNV and CDR2 as YYDKDF (reference sequence). After removal of 2 bases from V and 5 bases from J, the junction contained 6 bases not matched to a gene. Here the CDR3 DNA reads TGTGCCACCAGCAGAAGGACGGGAGGCCACAATGAGCAGTTCTTC. It is translated as CATSRRTGGHNEQFF. The full variable domain, with the rest looked up from reference TRBV15 and TRBJ2-1, is DAMVIQNPRYQVTQFGKPVTLSCSQTLNHNVMYWYQQKSSQAPKLLFHYYDKDFNNEADTPDNFQSRRPNTSFCFLDIRSPGLGDTAMYLCATSRRTGGHNEQFFGPGTRLTVL.

The chain carries TRBV15 and TRBJ2-3; no clear D. The CDR3 is made up of 11 amino acids. Deletions cut 6 bases from V and 6 bases from J, with 7 bases between. CDR1 LNHNV and CDR2 YYDKDF come from the germline V gene (reference sequence). CDR3 bases: TGTGCCACCAGACGACTGGATACGCAGTATTTT. Its protein product is CATRRLDTQYF.

The chain uses TRBV30 and TRBJ1-2, with D uncertain. The V end was cut by 0 bases, the J end by 4 bases, with 6 bases between. The CDR3 runs to 12 residues. Germline V lookup: CDR1 GTSNPN, CDR2 SVGIG (reference sequence). CDR3 sequence reads: CAWSVTGYGYTF. The CDR3 DNA reads as TGTGCCTGGAGTGTAACGGGCTATGGCTACACCTTC.

The V call is TRBV6-5, the J call TRBJ2-5; D call uncertain. V was trimmed by 6 bases and J by 2 bases, leaving 10 bases between them. CDR3 length: 13 amino acids. Germline V gene sequence: CDR1 MNHEY, CDR2 SVGAGI. CDR3 bases: TGTGCCAGCAGGAGAACAGCTCAAGAGACCCAGTACTTC. It yields the protein CASRRTAQETQYF.

The V call is TRBV6-5, the J call TRBJ2-1; 8 bases fit TRBD2. CDR1 and CDR2 from the germline V gene are MNHEY and SVGAGI. V shed 4 bases, J shed 2 bases, and the junction held 7 bases outside the gene matches. This CDR3 is built from 16 residues. DNA for the CDR3: TGTGCCAGCAGTTGGGTAGCGGGGAACCCCTACAATGAGCAGTTCTTC. Residues: CASSWVAGNPYNEQFF.

The rearrangement joins TRBV7-3 to TRBJ2-1, with 7 bases matching TRBD2. There are 13 residues in the CDR3. Germline trimming cut 5 bases from V and 7 bases from J; bases unmatched to any gene: 5. CDR1 and CDR2 (germline): SGHTA, FQGTGA. The CDR3 sequence is CASSITSANEQFF. The DNA of the CDR3 is TGTGCCAGCAGCATTACTAGCGCGAATGAGCAGTTCTTC.

The rearrangement links TRBV28 to TRBJ2-7, with D possibly called TRBD1 or TRBD2 (6 bases each). Trimming removed 2 bases at V and 3 bases at J, with 11 bases between. This CDR3 is 14 amino acids long. Looked up from germline, CDR1 is MDHEN and CDR2 is SYDVKM. The CDR3 DNA reads TGTGCCAGCAGTTTAACGGCGGGACACTACGAGCAGTACTTC. This gives the protein CASSLTAGHYEQYF.

This chain connects TRBV7-2 to TRBJ2-7; a weak D match, TRBD1 (5 bases). The CDR3 totals 12 residues. V gave up 1 base and J gave up 9 bases, with 10 bases separating them. Germline loops: CDR1 SGHTA, CDR2 FQGNSA. In nucleotides, the CDR3 is TGTGCCAGCAGCTTAGACAGGTTAAGGCAGTACTTC. Translated, it gives CASSLDRLRQYF.

The V gene is TRBV5-1, the J gene TRBJ2-5, with D perhaps matching TRBD1 (5 bases). This CDR3 region has 13 residues. Looked up from germline, CDR1 is SGHRS and CDR2 is YFSETQ. V was cut by 1 base and J by 5 bases, with 9 bases left in between. CDR3 sequence: CASSLRGSETQYF. The CDR3 DNA sequence: TGCGCCAGCAGCTTGAGGGGTAGTGAGACCCAGTACTTC.

The chain couples TRBV7-9 to TRBJ2-3, with D hard to call. V was trimmed by 9 bases and J by 4 bases, leaving 14 bases between them. CDR1 is SEHNR and CDR2 is FQNEAQ in the germline V gene (reference sequence). CDR3 size: 13 residues. For the CDR3, the DNA is TGTGCCAGGGCTGCCCTTCGGGCAGATACGCAGTATTTT. Amino acids: CARAALRADTQYF.

This chain uses TRBV23-1 with TRBJ1-2; D unresolved. TRBV23-1 is assigned to the ORF class and has an uncertain function. V lost 6 bases and J 7 bases, leaving 15 bases between the germline ends. The CDR3 has 13 residues. CDR3 loop: CASSPQAPGGYTF. CDR3 nucleotides: TGCGCCAGCAGCCCCCAAGCGCCCGGTGGCTACACCTTC.

The chain carries TRBV25-1 and TRBJ2-3; D is unclear. This CDR3 comprises 12 residues. Germline-derived CDR1 and CDR2 are MGHDK and SYGVNS. The V end was cut by 4 bases, the J end by 2 bases, with 4 bases between. CDR3 region: CASSVATDTQYF. The CDR3 nucleotides are TGTGCCAGCAGTGTGGCCACAGATACGCAGTATTTT.

CDR3 loop: CAWSVLGRISYNEQFF. CDR3 DNA sequence: TGTGCCTGGAGTGTATTGGGTCGAATCTCCTACAATGAGCAGTTCTTC. The V and J genes are TRBV30 and TRBJ2-1; unclear D gene. Trimming removed 0 bases at V and 0 bases at J, with 12 bases between. Per the germline V gene, CDR1 is GTSNPN and CDR2 is SVGIG (reference sequence). CDR3 length equals 16 residues. Based on the CDR3 plus reference TRBV30 and TRBJ2-1, the full variable domain is SQTIHQWPATLVQPVGSPLSLECTVEGTSNPNLYWYRQAAGRGLQLLFYSVGIGQISSEVPQNLSASRPQDRQFILSSKKLLLSDSGFYLCAWSVLGRISYNEQFFGPGTRLTVL.

J is TRBJ2-7 and V is TRBV29-1; the D call may be TRBD1 or TRBD2 (5 bases each). From germline, CDR1 is SQVTM and CDR2 ANQGSEA. This CDR3 spans 12 amino acids. Between the trimmed V and J ends, which lost 3 bases and 7 bases, there was a span of 13 bases. CDR3 loop: CSVDDTWGEQYF. CDR3 bases: TGCAGCGTTGACGACACCTGGGGGGAGCAGTACTTC.

V is TRBV5-1 and J is TRBJ2-7; 11 bases align to TRBD1. Germline V CDR1 and CDR2: SGHRS, YFSETQ. Trimming cost V 4 bases and J 1 base; bases outside gene matches: 7. The CDR3 has 16 residues. CDR3 coding DNA: TGCGCCAGCAGCGGCCTCGGGACAGGGGGTTCCTACGAGCAGTACTTC. Its protein is CASSGLGTGGSYEQYF.

This chain joins TRBV6-6 and TRBJ2-1; perhaps TRBD2 as D (5 bases). Germline assignment: CDR1 MNHNY and CDR2 SVGAGI (reference sequence). Trimming stripped 2 bases from V and 0 bases from J, with 8 bases between. This CDR3 has 15 residues. The chain's CDR3 is CASSYPRGSYNEQFF. The CDR3 DNA is TGTGCCAGCAGTTACCCTCGGGGCTCCTACAATGAGCAGTTCTTC.

The chain combines TRBV15 with TRBJ2-7, with 12 bases lining up with TRBD2. The CDR3 covers 15 residues. CDR1 and CDR2 (germline): LNHNV, YYDKDF (reference sequence). The junction had 8 bases not matched to a gene; V was cut back by 5 bases and J by 6 bases. CDR3 protein: CATSPRLAGASEQYF. In DNA, the CDR3 is TGTGCCACCAGCCCAAGACTAGCGGGAGCTTCCGAGCAGTACTTC.

This chain uses TRBV7-9 with TRBJ2-1, with TRBD2 identical over 9 bases. Germline CDR1 reads SEHNR; CDR2 reads FQNEAQ (reference sequence). The CDR3 spans 15 residues. The trim removed 5 bases at V and 4 bases at J, leaving 6 bases unmatched. In nucleotides, the CDR3 is TGTGCCAGCAGCATCGGACTAGCGTATTACAATGAGCAGTTCTTC. Translation: CASSIGLAYYNEQFF.

The rearrangement uses TRBV9 and TRBJ1-2, with a tentative D call TRBD1 (6 bases). The CDR3 is made up of 16 amino acids. The V and J ends lost 0 bases and 1 base respectively, with 13 bases between them. Germline CDR1 is SGDLS and CDR2 is YYNGEE. CDR3 residues: CASSVADRPNNYGYTF. The CDR3 DNA follows: TGTGCCAGCAGCGTAGCCGACAGGCCAAATAACTATGGCTACACCTTC.

The V call is TRBV11-2, the J call TRBJ1-3, with D possibly being TRBD1 (5 bases). This CDR3 has 15 amino acids. V was pared by 1 base and J by 4 bases, with 11 bases between. Germline V gene lookup returns CDR1 SGHAT and CDR2 FQNNGV. CDR3 nucleotide sequence: TGTGCCAGCAGCTTAGGCCGACAGACAGGAAACACCATATATTTT. Translation: CASSLGRQTGNTIYF.

The chain couples TRBV27 to TRBJ2-7; 12 positions agree with TRBD2. The J segment lost 2 bases and the V segment lost 2 bases, leaving 13 bases of the junction unmatched. The CDR3 is 19 amino acids. Germline V gene sequence: CDR1 MNHEY, CDR2 SMNVEV (reference sequence). The CDR3 is CASSLGPPTLAGGPYEQYF. Here the CDR3 DNA reads TGTGCCAGCAGTTTAGGCCCGCCGACACTAGCGGGAGGCCCCTACGAGCAGTACTTC.

This chain links TRBV6-6 with TRBJ2-7, with D possibly matching TRBD1 (6 bases). The ends were cut back, 7 bases at V and 7 bases at J, with 14 bases in the middle. This CDR3 region has 12 residues. In germline, CDR1 is MNHNY, CDR2 SVGAGI (reference sequence). CDR3 in amino acids: CASKLTGLEQYF. In DNA, the CDR3 is TGTGCCAGCAAACTGACAGGACTGGAGCAGTACTTC.

The J gene is TRBJ1-6, the V gene TRBV11-2; no reliable D call. This CDR3 is 16 amino acids long. Trimming left V 0 bases short and J 7 bases short, with 13 bases between. CDR1 and CDR2 from the germline V gene are SGHAT and FQNNGV. CDR3 DNA sequence: TGTGCCAGCAGCTTAGATCTTGGGAACTTAAATTCACCCCTCCACTTT. Its protein is CASSLDLGNLNSPLHF.